A selection of T cell receptor beta chains follows, all from one sample in a study of blood T cell repertoires in COVID-19. Data came from immunoSEQ multiplex PCR; TCRdb stores just in-frame clones and leaves some out. The top ten clones hold around 15% of a sample with more than 100,000 clones, around 80% of them seen once. Sequencing used peripheral blood. Source of these receptors: a man in his 60s with active or convalescent COVID-19. CDR3s include the opening cysteine and the closing phenylalanine or tryptophan. D genes are given only for firm matches. Clone size, where shown, is once, few, many, or a class for clones that have expanded.

size | J | V | D | DNA | CDR3
few | TRBJ1-6 | TRBV5-4 | TRBD1 | TGTGCCAGCAGCTTGGGCAGGACAGGGGGATCCCTCCACTTT | CASSLGRTGGSLHF
. | TRBJ2-7 | TRBV27 | TRBD2 | TGTGCCAGCAGTTTAAAGCCTAGCGGCATCTACGAGCAGTACTTC | CASSLKPSGIYEQYF
few | TRBJ2-1 | TRBV7-3 | . | TGTGCCAGCAGCTTAGGCGGGCGAAGTTCCTACAATGAGCAGTTCTTC | CASSLGGRSSYNEQFF
few | TRBJ1-5 | TRBV9 | . | TGTGCCAGCAGCAGGTCGGGTGGTCGCCAGCCCCAGCATTTT | CASSRSGGRQPQHF
. | TRBJ1-4 | TRBV7-2 | . | TGTGCCAGCAGATCCGACATTGGTGAAAAACTGTTTTTT | CASRSDIGEKLFF
few | TRBJ2-3 | TRBV7-9 | . | TGTGCCAGCAGTCAACTGGGCAGCACAGATACGCAGTATTTT | CASSQLGSTDTQYF
. | TRBJ1-5 | TRBV2 | . | TGTGCCAGCAGTGCTTCTGGGGCAGCTCAGCCCCAGCATTTT | CASSASGAAQPQHF
. | TRBJ2-5 | TRBV3-1/TRBV3-2 | TRBD1 | TGTGCCAGCAGCCACGGGGACAGGACGGGGACCCAGTACTTC | CASSHGDRTGTQYF
few | TRBJ1-4 | TRBV25-1 | . | TGTGCCACGGGAGGGAGGGGCTCGCAAGAAAAACTGTTTTTT | CATGGRGSQEKLFF
. | TRBJ1-2 | TRBV29-1 | TRBD1 | TGCAGCGTTGAAGAGGGACAGTTAGGAACTAACTATGGCTACACCTTC | CSVEEGQLGTNYGYTF
. | TRBJ1-1 | TRBV4-3 | TRBD1 | TGCGCCAGCAGCCACAAGGACAGGGGTGAAGCTTTCTTT | CASSHKDRGEAFF
few | TRBJ2-7 | TRBV7-6 | . | TGTGCCAGCAGCACTACAGGGCTTTTTTACTTC | CASSTTGLFYF
. | TRBJ1-6 | TRBV12-3/TRBV12-4 | . | TGTGCCAGCGGAGCAGGGAATAATTCACCCCTCCACTTT | CASGAGNNSPLHF
. | TRBJ2-7 | TRBV2 | . | TGTGCCAGCAGTGAAGGGGGGCGTCCCGACGAGCAGTACTTC | CASSEGGRPDEQYF
. | TRBJ2-3 | TRBV19 | TRBD2 | TGTGCCAGTAGGGAAGCGGGGAGAGCGGAAGGAGATACGCAGTATTTT | CASREAGRAEGDTQYF
once | TRBJ2-7 | TRBV9 | . | TGTGCCAGCAGCGTAGCTGGAGGGCCCAACGAGCAGTACTTC | CASSVAGGPNEQYF
. | TRBJ2-4 | TRBV28 | . | TGTGCCAGCAAACTTACCGGGGATATAGCCAAAAACATTCAGTACTTC | CASKLTGDIAKNIQYF
. | TRBJ2-3 | TRBV24-1 | . | TGTGCCACCAGTGACCCCGGAGATACGCAGTATTTT | CATSDPGDTQYF
. | TRBJ1-5 | TRBV5-8 | . | TGTGCCAGCAGCTTCCCAAGCCTAAGCAATCAGCCCCAGCATTTT | CASSFPSLSNQPQHF
. | TRBJ2-7 | TRBV10-3 | TRBD1 | TGTGCCATCAGTGGGGACAGGGGGGAGGCCTACGAGCAGTACTTC | CAISGDRGEAYEQYF
. | TRBJ1-5 | TRBV19 | . | TGTGCCAGTAGTAGGACAGACAATCAGCCCCAGCATTTT | CASSRTDNQPQHF
. | TRBJ2-3 | TRBV6-2/TRBV6-3 | TRBD2 | TGTGCCAGCAGCTCGGGACTAGCGACTAGCACAGATACGCAGTATTTT | CASSSGLATSTDTQYF
once | TRBJ2-7 | TRBV7-9 | . | TGTGCCAGCAGCCACGGAGGGGCCCACGAGCAGTACTTC | CASSHGGAHEQYF
. | TRBJ2-7 | TRBV29-1 | . | TGCAGCGTTGAATGGACAGATTCCTACGAGCAGTACTTC | CSVEWTDSYEQYF
. | TRBJ2-5 | TRBV7-6 | TRBD2 | TGTGCCAGCAGCTTACCCGGACTAGCGGGGCAAGAGACCCAGTACTTC | CASSLPGLAGQETQYF
. | TRBJ2-3 | TRBV29-1 | TRBD2 | TGCAGCGTTTCGAAAGGGGCTAGCGGAACCTTCTTCAGCACAGATACGCAGTATTTT | CSVSKGASGTFFSTDTQYF
. | TRBJ2-3 | TRBV6-2/TRBV6-3 | . | TGTGCCAGCAGTTACCGGACCGCTGGGGCCACAGATACGCAGTATTTT | CASSYRTAGATDTQYF
. | TRBJ1-2 | TRBV28 | . | TGTGCCAGCAGTTCCCCGACAGGATCTAACTATGGCTACACCTTC | CASSSPTGSNYGYTF
once | TRBJ2-1 | TRBV11-3 | . | TGTGCCAGCAGCCCGGCCCGGGGGTCAGAGCAGTTCTTC | CASSPARGSEQFF
. | TRBJ2-3 | TRBV27 | . | TGTGCCAGCAGGGTAACATCGCTTCGTGGCACAGATACGCAGTATTTT | CASRVTSLRGTDTQYF
few | TRBJ2-1 | TRBV10-3 | TRBD2 | TGTGCCATCAGGCAACTAGCGGGCCCATACAATGAGCAGTTCTTC | CAIRQLAGPYNEQFF
few | TRBJ2-2 | TRBV4-1 | TRBD2 | TGCGCCAGCAGCCTAAGTCTAGCGGGAGGCGCCGGGGAGCTGTTTTTT | CASSLSLAGGAGELFF
. | TRBJ1-5 | TRBV10-1 | . | TGCGCCAGATACAGGAGTCCCCCATATTGGAATCAGCCCCAGCATTTT | CARYRSPPYWNQPQHF
. | TRBJ2-1 | TRBV10-3 | TRBD2 | TGTGCCACCGGGGGGGGCTACAATGAGCAGTTCTTC | CATGGGYNEQFF
. | TRBJ2-5 | TRBV24-1 | . | TGTGCCACCAGTGACCGGGGAGGGGGAGAGACCCAGTACTTC | CATSDRGGGETQYF
few | TRBJ2-3 | TRBV29-1 | . | TGCAGCGCCGGGACACTCTTCGCAGATACGCAGTATTTT | CSAGTLFADTQYF
. | TRBJ2-7 | TRBV5-4 | . | TGTGCCAGCAGCTTGGCCGGGCAGGGCTACGAGCAGTACTTC | CASSLAGQGYEQYF
. | TRBJ2-6 | TRBV15 | TRBD1 | TGTGCCACCAGCCGCCAGACAGGGACTGGGGCCAACGTCCTGACTTTC | CATSRQTGTGANVLTF
few | TRBJ2-3 | TRBV5-8 | . | TGTGCCAGCAGCTTCGAGGGCGTGATCGCAGATACGCAGTATTTT | CASSFEGVIADTQYF
. | TRBJ2-1 | TRBV7-2 | TRBD2 | TGTGCCAGCAGCTTTAGCGGGAGCCCCCCTGAGCAGTTCTTC | CASSFSGSPPEQFF
few | TRBJ1-5 | TRBV19 | TRBD1 | TGTGCCAGTGCCCTGACAGGGCTGGATCAGCCCCAGCATTTT | CASALTGLDQPQHF
. | TRBJ2-1 | TRBV19 | TRBD2 | TGTGCCAGTAGTGCCTGGACTAGCGGGAGGGCCGGGGAGCAGTTCTTC | CASSAWTSGRAGEQFF
. | TRBJ2-5 | TRBV14 | . | TGTGCCAGCAGCCAAGACATCATCCGCCGGGACTTTGGGACCCAGTACTTC | CASSQDIIRRDFGTQYF
. | TRBJ2-3 | TRBV4-2 | . | TGTGCCAGCAGGATATTAGGGGGAAGAACAGATACGCAGTATTTT | CASRILGGRTDTQYF
. | TRBJ2-1 | TRBV4-1 | TRBD2 | TGCGCCAGCAGCCAAGGTCTAGGCGGGAGACGCGGGAGTGAGCAGTTCTTC | CASSQGLGGRRGSEQFF
. | TRBJ1-2 | TRBV7-6 | . | TGTGCCAGCAGCTTAGGGCAGGGCGGCGGCTACACCTTC | CASSLGQGGGYTF
. | TRBJ2-1 | TRBV28 | TRBD1 | TGTGCCAGCAGTTTAGAGGACAGGGGTTTTGAGCAGTTCTTC | CASSLEDRGFEQFF
once | TRBJ2-1 | TRBV18 | TRBD2 | TGTGCCAGCTCAGTAGCGGGGGTATACAATGAGCAGTTCTTC | CASSVAGVYNEQFF
. | TRBJ2-3 | TRBV21-1 | . | TGTGCCAGCAGCGGAACTGAGGAGAGGGGACTATATACAGATACGCAGTATTTT | CASSGTEERGLYTDTQYF
once | TRBJ2-2 | TRBV4-3 | TRBD2 | TGCGCCAGCAGCCAAGATGGTAGCGGGGAGGGTGGCGGGGAGCTGTTTTTT | CASSQDGSGEGGGELFF
. | TRBJ2-3 | TRBV4-1 | . | TGCGCCAGCAGCCAACCGTCCCCAGATACGCAGTATTTT | CASSQPSPDTQYF